Given below is one TCR beta chain in context. The data were taken from a study of blood T cell repertoires in COVID-19. Trimming shortened V by 0 bases and J by 4 bases, and 11 bases separated the two germline ends. Per the germline V gene, CDR1 is MNHEY and CDR2 is SVGAGI. The CDR3 spans 15 residues. Sequencing was performed with immunoSEQ multiplex PCR; in TCRdb, only in-frame clones are kept and a portion is missing. This sample yields about 280,000 clones, of which more than 85% are seen a single time; about 4.6% belongs to the top ten. This receptor was identified in a man between 40 and 49 years old with acute or convalescent COVID-19. Material: peripheral blood. J is TRBJ2-3 and V is TRBV6-5, with a weak D call TRBD2 (7 bases). CDR3 DNA: TGTGCCAGCAGTTACTCGAGAGGGGGGGCAGATACGCAGTATTTT. Amino acids: CASSYSRGGADTQYF.